These 3 T cell receptor beta chains were sequenced from one sample in a study of T cell repertoires in cytomegalovirus infection. Their antigens remain unidentified. TCRdb re-called the reads with MiXCR, one entry per CDR3 protein. The sample carries approximately 990,000 distinct CDR3 sequences, about a third recorded once. This specimen was cultured CD8+ T cells from PBMCs, taken from culture after CMV antigen stimulation. These receptor sequences come from a human donor in good health (CMV status not recorded). Some clones in this sample may be carry-over from other donors' samples.

The chain joins TRBV4-1 to TRBJ1-5; 8 bases align to TRBD1. Per germline, CDR1 MGHRA and CDR2 YSYEKL. The junction had 4 bases not matched to a gene; V was cut back by 6 bases and J by 0 bases. The CDR3 has 15 amino acids. The CDR3 DNA follows: TGCGCCAGCAGATTGGACAGGGATAGCAATCAGCCCCAGCATTTT. Amino acids: CASRLDRDSNQPQHF.

CDR3 DNA sequence: TGTGCCAGCAGGGCAACGGCGGGTTGGAAGCCCCAGCATTTT. Translating it yields CASRATAGWKPQHF. The chain has TRBV28 and TRBJ1-5; no clear D gene. Trimming removed 6 bases at V and 8 bases at J, with 17 bases between. The V gene's germline CDR1 is MDHEN and CDR2 SYDVKM. The CDR3 loop spans 14 amino acids.

The V and J genes are TRBV6-6 and TRBJ1-2; 8 nucleotides match TRBD1. V dropped 5 bases and J dropped 6; count of bases not matched to a gene: 8. The germline V gene has CDR1 MNHNY and CDR2 SVGAGI (reference sequence). This CDR3 contains 14 residues. CDR3 sequence: CASSAPGQAHGYTF. In DNA, the CDR3 is TGTGCCAGCAGTGCACCGGGACAGGCGCATGGCTACACCTTC.